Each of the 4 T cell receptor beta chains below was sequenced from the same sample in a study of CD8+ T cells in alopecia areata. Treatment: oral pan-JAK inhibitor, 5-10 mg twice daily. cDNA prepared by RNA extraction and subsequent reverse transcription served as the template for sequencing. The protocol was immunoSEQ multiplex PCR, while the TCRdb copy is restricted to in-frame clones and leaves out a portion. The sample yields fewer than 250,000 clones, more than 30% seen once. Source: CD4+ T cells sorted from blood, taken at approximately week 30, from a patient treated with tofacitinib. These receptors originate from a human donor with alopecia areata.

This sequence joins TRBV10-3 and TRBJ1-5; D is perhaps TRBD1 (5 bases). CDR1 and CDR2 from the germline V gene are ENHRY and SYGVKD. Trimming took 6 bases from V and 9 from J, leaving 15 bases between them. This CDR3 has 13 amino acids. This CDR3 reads CAISTGTSGPQHF. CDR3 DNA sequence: TGTGCCATCAGCACCGGGACCTCCGGGCCCCAGCATTTT.

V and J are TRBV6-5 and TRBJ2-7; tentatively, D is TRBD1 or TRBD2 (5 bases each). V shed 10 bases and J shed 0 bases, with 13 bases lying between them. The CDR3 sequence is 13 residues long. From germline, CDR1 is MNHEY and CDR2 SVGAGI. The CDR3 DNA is TGTGCCACCCGGGGCCCAAACTCCTACGAGCAGTACTTC. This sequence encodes CATRGPNSYEQYF.

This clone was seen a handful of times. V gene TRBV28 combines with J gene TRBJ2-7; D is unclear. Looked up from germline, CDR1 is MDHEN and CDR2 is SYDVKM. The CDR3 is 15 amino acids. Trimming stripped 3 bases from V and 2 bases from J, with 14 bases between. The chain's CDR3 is CASSFLPYGPYEQYF. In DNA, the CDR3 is TGTGCCAGCAGTTTCCTACCATATGGGCCCTACGAGCAGTACTTC.

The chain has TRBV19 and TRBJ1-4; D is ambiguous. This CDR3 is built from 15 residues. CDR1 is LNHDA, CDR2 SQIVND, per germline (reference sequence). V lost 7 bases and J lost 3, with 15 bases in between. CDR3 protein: CASTPEGRPNEKLFF. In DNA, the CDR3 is TGTGCCAGTACCCCCGAAGGGAGGCCTAATGAAAAACTGTTTTTT.